Below are 19 T cell receptor beta chains sequenced from a single sample in a study of naive and memory T cell subsets. General observations from the study: A few larger clonotypes appeared in naive repertoires, especially CD8, possibly memory cells re-expressing CD45RA.

Two oligonucleotides, mixed equimolar, formed the beta constant-region primer covering TRBC1 and TRBC2. Four rounds of PCR amplified the ligated cDNA using nested alpha and beta constant-region primers plus SP2. TCRdb ran MiXCR on the UMI-ligation and nested PCR reads and lists one entry per CDR3 protein. The data show more than 120,000 distinct CDR3 sequences, with more than 15% seen just once and about 0.63% held by the top ten. These receptors have no identified antigens. The sample taken for sequencing was naive CD8+ T cells from blood. These receptors were collected from a human donor in good health.

The chain joins TRBV4-1 to TRBJ2-3, with 10 bases lining up with TRBD2. V lost 1 base and J lost 0; bases outside the gene matches: 10. This CDR3 has 19 residues. Germline V gives CDR1 MGHRA, CDR2 YSYEKL. Here the CDR3 DNA reads TGCGCCAGCAGCCAAGTTGTCCTAGCGGGAGACTATAGCACAGATACGCAGTATTTT. It codes for CASSQVVLAGDYSTDTQYF.

The CDR3 region has the DNA TGTGCCAGCAGCACCGGGACTAGAAGTTGGACCGGGGAGCTGTTTTTT. Its translation is CASSTGTRSWTGELFF. This rearrangement joins TRBV5-6 to TRBJ2-2; the match to TRBD2 covers 8 bases. Unmatched junction bases numbered 10, after V lost 4 bases and J lost 5 bases. The germline CDR1 and CDR2 sequences are SGHDT and YYEEEE. The CDR3 is 16 amino acids.

The chain uses TRBV6-5 and TRBJ2-4; possible D gene TRBD1, 5 bases. Looked up from germline, CDR1 is MNHEY and CDR2 is SVGAGI. The V and J ends lost 5 bases and 3 bases respectively, with 14 bases between them. This CDR3 region has 15 residues. CDR3 residues: CASSPTESGKNIQYF. DNA of the CDR3: TGTGCCAGCAGTCCGACAGAGTCCGGCAAAAACATTCAGTACTTC.

The V and J genes are TRBV7-2 and TRBJ2-1, with 12 bases identical to TRBD2. There are 17 residues in the CDR3. Germline V CDR1 and CDR2: SGHTA, FQGNSA. V was clipped by 5 bases and J by 4 bases; unmatched bases: 9. CDR3 protein: CASSGWTSGDVYNEQFF. The CDR3 nucleotides are TGTGCCAGCAGCGGGTGGACTAGCGGGGATGTGTACAATGAGCAGTTCTTC.

V gene TRBV28 combines with J gene TRBJ1-1, with TRBD1 matching over 11 bases. Germline V gene data show CDR1 as MDHEN and CDR2 as SYDVKM. V lost 3 bases, J lost 4 bases, and 16 bases stayed unmatched. This CDR3 region has 19 residues. The CDR3 DNA reads as TGTGCCAGCAGTTTTTGGGATCGGTGGGGACAGGGGGTATTCACTGAAGCTTTCTTT. Translating gives CASSFWDRWGQGVFTEAFF.

The sample holds a few counts of this clonotype. V gene TRBV6-5 combines with J gene TRBJ2-2; D unresolved. The CDR3 is 13 residues long. CDR1 is MNHEY, CDR2 SVGAGI, per germline. Trimming left V 2 bases short and J 6 bases short, with 7 bases between. The DNA for the CDR3 is TGTGCCAGCAGTTACGAGTTCGCCGGGGAGCTGTTTTTT. Amino acids: CASSYEFAGELFF.

V is TRBV6-5 and J is TRBJ2-1; D might be TRBD1 (6 bases). Per the germline V gene, CDR1 is MNHEY and CDR2 is SVGAGI. CDR3 length: 15 amino acids. V lost 4 bases to trimming and J lost 9 bases, with 19 bases between them. CDR3 protein: CASSLRGGQLSEQFF. The CDR3 DNA reads TGTGCCAGCAGTTTAAGAGGGGGACAACTGAGTGAGCAGTTCTTC.

CDR3 amino acids: CSARDLAKNIQYF. CDR3 sequence (DNA): TGCAGTGCTAGGGACCTGGCCAAAAACATTCAGTACTTC. This chain joins TRBV20-1 and TRBJ2-4; no definite D call. This CDR3 is built from 13 residues. In germline, CDR1 is DFQATT, CDR2 SNEGSKA (reference sequence). Trimming took 3 bases from V and 1 from J, leaving 7 bases between them.

This chain links TRBV7-6 with TRBJ2-1; TRBD1 matches 9 bases. The CDR3 loop spans 18 amino acids. V lost 1 base to trimming and J lost 4 bases; unmatched junction nucleotides: 11. Germline assignment: CDR1 SGHVS and CDR2 FNYEAQ. CDR3 residues: CASSLEVSVTGGYNEQFF. CDR3 bases: TGTGCCAGCAGCTTAGAGGTCTCCGTGACAGGGGGGTACAATGAGCAGTTCTTC.

In its sample, this clonotype was seen a few times. The genes are TRBV25-1 and TRBJ2-7, with TRBD2 matching 13 bases. Per germline, CDR1 MGHDK and CDR2 SYGVNS. J lost 3 bases, V lost 2 bases, and 4 bases had no gene match. The CDR3 spans 16 residues. The CDR3 bases are TGTGCCAGCAGTGAAAGAAGGACTAGCGGGAGCTACGAGCAGTACTTC. Translation: CASSERRTSGSYEQYF.

V is TRBV30 and J is TRBJ2-7; D is unclear. Per germline, CDR1 GTSNPN and CDR2 SVGIG (reference sequence). The CDR3 is 13 amino acids. The V end was cut by 2 bases, the J end by 0 bases, with 8 bases between. CDR3 sequence (DNA): TGTGCCTGGAGTTTGCGGACCTCCTACGAGCAGTACTTC. The encoded protein is CAWSLRTSYEQYF.

The genes are TRBV7-9 and TRBJ2-7, with TRBD2 matching 9 bases. The CDR3 sequence is 16 residues long. V lost 5 bases, J lost 1 base, and 9 bases stayed unmatched. CDR1 SEHNR and CDR2 FQNEAQ come from the germline V gene (reference sequence). The CDR3 region has the DNA TGTGCCAGCAGCCAACCGGGACTAGCAAGATCCTACGAGCAGTACTTC. Translation: CASSQPGLARSYEQYF.

The rearrangement links TRBV27 to TRBJ2-2; 9 nucleotides line up with TRBD1. The CDR3 runs to 18 residues. In germline, CDR1 is MNHEY, CDR2 SMNVEV (reference sequence). J gave up 5 bases and V 6 bases, and 16 bases lay outside the gene matches. CDR3 nucleotides: TGTGCCAGCAGCGTGGCCTACTACCGGGACAGGGTGACCGGGGAGCTGTTTTTT. Its translation: CASSVAYYRDRVTGELFF.

The CDR3 nucleotides read TGCGCCAGCAGCCAAGAAGGGTCTAGCGGGACTGGAAACATTCAGTACTTC. Protein sequence: CASSQEGSSGTGNIQYF. The chain uses TRBV4-1 and TRBJ2-4; TRBD2 aligns across 9 bases. With V trimmed by 0 bases and J by 6 bases, 9 bases remained unmatched. The CDR3 is 17 amino acids. CDR1 is MGHRA, CDR2 YSYEKL, per germline.

In this sample, this clonotype turned up a few times. The V and J genes are TRBV20-1 and TRBJ2-7; 7 bases map to TRBD1. V dropped 6 bases and J dropped 7; count of bases not matched to a gene: 6. CDR1 and CDR2 from the germline V gene are DFQATT and SNEGSKA (reference sequence). The CDR3 extends over 11 amino acids. CDR3 nucleotide sequence: TGCAGTGCCGCGACAGGGAATGAGCAGTACTTC. Protein: CSAATGNEQYF.

The chain recombines TRBV6-5 with TRBJ2-2, with D unclear. V shed 6 bases and J shed 4 bases, with 15 bases lying between them. CDR3 length: 15 residues. CDR1 is MNHEY and CDR2 is SVGAGI in the germline V gene. CDR3 bases: TGTGCCAGCAGCTTATACGTGTCGTTCACCGGGGAGCTGTTTTTT. It translates to CASSLYVSFTGELFF.

The chain joins TRBV20-1 to TRBJ2-1; 8 nucleotides align to TRBD2. The CDR3 contains 14 residues. CDR1 and CDR2 from the germline V gene are DFQATT and SNEGSKA (reference sequence). Trimming removed 0 bases from V and 5 bases from J; junction bases left unmatched: 3. This CDR3 reads CSARDPLADNEQFF. The CDR3, as DNA: TGCAGTGCTAGAGACCCACTAGCGGACAATGAGCAGTTCTTC.

In its sample, this clonotype was seen once. The CDR3 is CASSSRDRVSYEQYF. The CDR3 nucleotides are TGTGCCAGCAGTTCCCGGGACAGGGTCTCCTACGAGCAGTACTTC. This chain connects TRBV28 to TRBJ2-7, with TRBD1 matching over 9 bases. Germline V lookup: CDR1 MDHEN, CDR2 SYDVKM. The CDR3 length is 15 residues. J lost 0 bases, V lost 4 bases, and 4 bases had no gene match.

DNA for the CDR3: TGTGCCAGCAGTTTAGTGGGGACTAGCGGCTGGCGGTCAGATACGCAGCATTTT. This gives the protein CASSLVGTSGWRSDTQHF. This chain connects TRBV12-3 or TRBV12-4 to TRBJ2-3, with D possibly matching TRBD1 (5 bases). The DNA matches TRBJ1-5 better at its end, which makes the J call doubtful. This CDR3 comprises 18 residues.